Included here is one T cell receptor beta chain sequence, with context. Its antigen is still unknown. This entry belongs to a study of glioma-infiltrating T cells. Study information: Before surgery, glioma patients received dexamethasone for at most six days. Findings and caveats of the study: Gliomas, especially low-grade, showed above-expected tissue-blood divergence; non-neoplastic patients showed below.

V lost 11 bases, J lost 5 bases, and 19 bases lay in between. The CDR3 is 14 residues long. Germline assignment: CDR1 LNHDA and CDR2 SQIVND (reference sequence). Using RNA template, CDR3s of TCR alpha and beta were amplified with iRepertoire arm-PCR. TCRdb reprocessed the multiplex PCR reads with MiXCR, giving one entry per CDR3 protein. In the table there are about 410,000 distinct CDR3 sequences, more than 35% of which are singletons. Sequencing input: glioma tissue, nonneoplastic brain tissue, or PBMCs (not recorded which). The origin of this receptor is a human donor with low-grade glioma or glioblastoma, undergoing nonglioma brain surgery, or in good health (not recorded which). The chain links TRBV19 to TRBJ1-5; D unclear. Here the CDR3 reads CAGQPREYDQPQHF. The CDR3 DNA reads as TGTGCCGGCCAACCGAGGGAGTACGATCAGCCCCAGCATTTT.